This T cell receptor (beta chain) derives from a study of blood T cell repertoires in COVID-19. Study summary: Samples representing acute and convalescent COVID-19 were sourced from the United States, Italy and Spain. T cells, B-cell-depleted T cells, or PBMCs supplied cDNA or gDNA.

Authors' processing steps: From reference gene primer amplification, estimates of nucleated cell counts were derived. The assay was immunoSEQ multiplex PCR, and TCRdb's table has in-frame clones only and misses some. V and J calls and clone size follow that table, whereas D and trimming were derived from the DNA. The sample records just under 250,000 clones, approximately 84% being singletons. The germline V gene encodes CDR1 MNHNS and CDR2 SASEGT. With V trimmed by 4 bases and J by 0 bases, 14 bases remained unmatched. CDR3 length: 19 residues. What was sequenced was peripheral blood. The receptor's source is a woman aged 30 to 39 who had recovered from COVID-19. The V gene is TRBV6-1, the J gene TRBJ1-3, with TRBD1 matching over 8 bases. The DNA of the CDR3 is TGTGCCAGCAGTGCGTTACGACAGGGGAGGTTGTTCTCTGGAAACACCATATATTTT. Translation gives CASSALRQGRLFSGNTIYF.